This T cell receptor beta chain was captured by sequencing in a study of identical twins. Points from the study as a whole: Alpha sequences out of frame and shared by twins had excess low generation probability.

A word on this clonotype: Its target is unknown.

V was shortened by 2 bases and J by 2 bases, with 4 bases between the two germline ends. This CDR3 contains 13 residues. CDR1 is SNHLY, CDR2 FYNNEI, per germline. TCRdb called the 5' RACE reads again in MiXCR, with one record for every CDR3 protein. Among roughly 280,000 distinct CDR3 sequences listed, over 8.5% were seen once. In addition, the sample was reused for a study of yellow fever vaccine responses in identical twins.

J is TRBJ2-1 and V is TRBV2, with D unclear. The sequence was obtained from a young woman in good health. Sequencing was carried out using CD8+ T cells sorted from blood. CDR3 DNA sequence: TGTGCCAGCAGTGAAATAGCCTACAATGAGCAGTTCTTC. It yields the protein CASSEIAYNEQFF.